This TCR beta chain was documented in a study of blood T cells in healthy people across ages (dated by TCRdb to about 2015). Regarding the complete study: In model experiments, template switching captured about one uniquely barcoded TCR beta cDNA molecule for every two T cells. Using deep sequencing normalized with unique cDNA molecular identifiers, the study measured how TCR beta repertoire diversity changes with age. Four age groups were formed from the donors: young (average about 16 years), middle-aged (around 40), aged (around 62) and long-lived (roughly 81). Donors of different ages were randomly distributed across sequencing lanes to avoid experimental bias. For two donors (one aged 18 to 29 and one aged 80 or older), the study analyzed two additional independent replicas of 1 million unique cDNA reads from the same blood draw.

The library was generated by 5' RACE. TCRdb records Illumina HiSeq 2500 as the sequencer. The second PCR ran for about 6 to 12 cycles and used a J-beta primer mix along with a sample-barcoded 5' primer. Each TCR beta cDNA molecule received a unique molecular identifier from a template-switch 5' adaptor carrying 12 random nucleotides. At least 2.5 million CDR3-containing paired-end reads were obtained from each sample. First-strand cDNA was synthesized from all RNA with the Mint cDNA synthesis kit, primed by a TRBC-specific oligonucleotide. All cDNA was treated with uracil-DNA glycosylase and then went through a first 18-cycle PCR with the universal primers M1SS and BC2_uni_R. The paper's processing steps were these. Normalization of each sample was performed by random selection of 1 million high-quality reads, each carrying a distinct molecular identifier. Instead of being binned into consensus sequences, reads that shared molecular identifiers were thrown out. CDR3 identification, clonotype clustering and error correction used MiTCR with a Q25 quality threshold and the strictest error-elimination algorithm. A nonparametric unseen species model using Euler transformation provided a lower-bound estimate of total TCR beta diversity. The raw public reads went through TCRdb reprocessing: fastp at Q25, MiXCR clone calling, in-frame beta chains kept. Each entry merges the rows of one CDR3 protein and shows their most common DNA and genes. TCRdb's processing, not the authors' own work, is the source of the V and J calls. The sample has roughly 860,000 distinct CDR3 sequences on record, approximately 67% of them singletons. The ten most abundant clones make up 25% to 35% of the sample.

The donors were roughly 39 Caucasian individuals from Russia, aged 6 to 90 years, who were systemically healthy. About 9.8 milliliters of peripheral blood were drawn from each donor into EDTA-treated Vacutainer tubes. Ficoll-Paque density-gradient centrifugation was used to isolate PBMCs, with at least 6.5 million obtained per sample. Total RNA was extracted from PBMCs with Trizol reagent, with at least 6 micrograms obtained per sample. For every donor, an aliquot of PBMCs went through flow cytometry to measure the percentages of naive CD45RAhigh/CD27high T cells. CDR1 DFQATT and CDR2 SNEGSKA are derived from the germline V gene (reference sequence). From the cysteine up to the phenylalanine, the CDR3 has a length of 8 residues. Only CDR3 DNA is held: 24 bases, read in frame from base 1. What the study reported, not specific to this receptor: As age increased, observed TCR beta diversity per million T cells dropped in a roughly linear way, and a significant reduction was already evident by age 40. Estimates of total diversity based on one million sequenced T cells were regarded as lower bounds and as underestimates. Conclusive comparison of naive and antigen-experienced compartments was prevented by the profiling of bulk unsorted PBMCs. Because donor CMV infection status was unknown, age-related changes in expanded clonotypes were potentially confounded. Observed TCR beta diversity correlated strongly with the percentage of naive T cells measured by flow cytometry. Compared with the aged group, more naive CD4+ T cells, fewer expanded clones and increased TCR diversity were shown by the long-lived group, suggesting age selection.

This clonotype appeared a few times. The antigen it recognizes is unknown. Within one base of it there is no much larger clone, and no base qualities were kept. Material for sequencing was blood. This receptor was identified in a man aged 25-40 years in good health. Recombination linked TRBV20-1 to TRBJ2-7; confidence is insufficient to name the D gene. The better agreement between TRBJ2-4 and the DNA end casts doubt on the J call. Read as DNA, the sequence is TGCACCCCCAACATTCAGTACTTC. This translates into CTPNIQYF.